The T cell receptor (beta chain) described here comes from a study of OX40 agonist ivuxolimab in advanced cancers. For the study at large: Therapy given before enrollment (anti-PD-1, anti-PD-L1 or anti-CTLA-4) was allowed, and around 41% had some. Partial responses, seen in three patients, involved one hepatocellular carcinoma and two cutaneous melanomas.

As regards this clone: Its antigen remains unknown.

Repertoires were generated with immunoSEQ multiplex PCR, while TCRdb's copy carries only in-frame clones and drops some. The table has around 22,000 clones, around nine tenths seen once. Notes on the study in general: Expansion of clones was among the lowest in partial responders at 0.1-3.0 mg/kg. At 0.1 to 3.0 mg/kg and by week 6, clonal expansion occurred in CD4+ and CD8+ blood T cells.

The CDR3 has 16 residues. V shed 5 bases and J shed 0 bases, with 14 bases lying between them. The V gene's germline CDR1 is PRHDT and CDR2 FYEKMQ (reference sequence). The sequence was collected from an adult with an advanced solid tumor such as melanoma, head and neck, liver or kidney cancer. Source: CD4+ or CD8+ T cells sorted from blood, taken in a trial of the OX40 agonist ivuxolimab. The rearrangement uses TRBV13 and TRBJ1-3, with D possibly matching TRBD1 (6 bases). The CDR3 region has the DNA TGTGCCAGCAGCCAGCACAGGGTCAGCTCTGGAAACACCATATATTTT. This sequence encodes CASSQHRVSSGNTIYF.